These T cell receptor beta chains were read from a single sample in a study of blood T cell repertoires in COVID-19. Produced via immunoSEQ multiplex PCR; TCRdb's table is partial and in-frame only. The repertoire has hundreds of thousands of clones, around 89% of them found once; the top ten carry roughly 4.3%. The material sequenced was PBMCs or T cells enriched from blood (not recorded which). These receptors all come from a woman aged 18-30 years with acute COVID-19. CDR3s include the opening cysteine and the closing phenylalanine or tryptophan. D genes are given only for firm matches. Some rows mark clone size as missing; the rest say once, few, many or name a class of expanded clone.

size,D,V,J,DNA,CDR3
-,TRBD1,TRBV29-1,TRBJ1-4,TGCAGCGTTGAAACAGGGGGAGACGAAAAACTGTTTTTT,CSVETGGDEKLFF
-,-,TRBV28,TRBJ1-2,TGTGCCAGCAGTTTAGAGCAAAACTATGGCTACACCTTC,CASSLEQNYGYTF
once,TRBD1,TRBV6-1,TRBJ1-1,TGTGCCAGCAGTGAGTTGGACAGGGAACAAGCTTTCTTT,CASSELDREQAFF
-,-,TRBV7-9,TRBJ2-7,TGTGCCAGCAGCGCAAGGGGCTCTCTACCTTACGAGCAGTACTTC,CASSARGSLPYEQYF
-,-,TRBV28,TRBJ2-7,TGTGCCAGCAGTTTTCACAGGGAACAGCAGTACTTC,CASSFHREQQYF
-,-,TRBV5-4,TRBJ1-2,TGTGCCAGCAGCTTGGGGGCCAGGGGAAGATCTGGCTACACCTTC,CASSLGARGRSGYTF
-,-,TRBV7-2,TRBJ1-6,TGTGCCAGCAGCCAGGGACAATTAAATTCACCCCTCCACTTT,CASSQGQLNSPLHF
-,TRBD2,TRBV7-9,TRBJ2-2,TGTGCCAGCAGCCGGGGACTAGCGGGAGGAAGCACCGGGGAGCTGTTTTTT,CASSRGLAGGSTGELFF
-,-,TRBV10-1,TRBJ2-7,TGCGCCAGCATCAAAAGTAACTCCCTTTCCTACGAGCAGTACTTC,CASIKSNSLSYEQYF
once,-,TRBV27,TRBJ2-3,TGTGCCAGCAGTCTGGCGGTAACAGGGACAGATACGCAGTATTTT,CASSLAVTGTDTQYF
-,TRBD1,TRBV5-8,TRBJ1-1,TGTGCCAGCAGCGATGGACAGGGGCCCCCTGAAGCTTTCTTT,CASSDGQGPPEAFF
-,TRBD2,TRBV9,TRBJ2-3,TGTGCCAGCAGCGTAGGCCAGCGGGGATTCACAGATACGCAGTATTTT,CASSVGQRGFTDTQYF
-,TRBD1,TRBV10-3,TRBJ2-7,TGTGCCATCAGAACCACAGGGGTAGACGAGCAGTACTTC,CAIRTTGVDEQYF
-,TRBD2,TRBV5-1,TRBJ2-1,TGCGCCAGCAGCTTGGGAGCGGGACCTTACAATGAGCAGTTCTTC,CASSLGAGPYNEQFF
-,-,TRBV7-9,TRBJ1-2,TGTGCCAGCAGCATATCAATAGGGGGAAACTATGGCTACACCTTC,CASSISIGGNYGYTF
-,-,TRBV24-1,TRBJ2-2,TGTGCCACCAGTGGCTTGGCACCAGCGAACACCGGGGAGCTGTTTTTT,CATSGLAPANTGELFF
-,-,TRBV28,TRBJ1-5,TGTGCCAGCCTTCTTTCCGACAGGAATCAGCCCCAGCATTTT,CASLLSDRNQPQHF
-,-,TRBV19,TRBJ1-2,TGTGCCAATAGTATAGACAGCGTCCAGCTTAATGGCTACACCTTC,CANSIDSVQLNGYTF
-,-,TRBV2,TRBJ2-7,TGTGCCAGCAGTGAAGCGACTAGGTCCTACGAGCAGTACTTC,CASSEATRSYEQYF
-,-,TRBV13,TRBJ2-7,TGTGCCAGCAGCTTTTCCGAGGTACCCTACGAGCAGTACTTC,CASSFSEVPYEQYF
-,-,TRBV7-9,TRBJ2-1,TGTGCCAGCAGCCCCGGGACTCGCGAGGATGAGCAGTTCTTC,CASSPGTREDEQFF
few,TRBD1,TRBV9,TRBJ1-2,TGTGCCAGCAGCTTTGGACAGGCAGAGGGCTACACCTTC,CASSFGQAEGYTF
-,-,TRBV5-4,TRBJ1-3,TGTGCCAGCAGCCCCGGAATCGCGGCGGGGGGAAACACCATATATTTT,CASSPGIAAGGNTIYF
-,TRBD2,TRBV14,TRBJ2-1,TGTGCCAGCAGCCAAGATTGGGCGGGAGGTTCCTACAATGAGCAGTTCTTC,CASSQDWAGGSYNEQFF
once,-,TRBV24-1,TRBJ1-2,TGTGCCACCAGTGATCCAGGGCTAAACTATGGCTACACCTTC,CATSDPGLNYGYTF
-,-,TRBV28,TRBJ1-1,TGTGCCAGCAGTTCCGGGGGGGCGTACACTGAAGCTTTCTTT,CASSSGGAYTEAFF
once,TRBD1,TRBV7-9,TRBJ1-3,TGTGCCGGACAGGGGTCCTCTGGAAACACCATATATTTT,CAGQGSSGNTIYF
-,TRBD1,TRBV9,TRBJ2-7,TGTGCCAGCAGCGTACTTGACAGGGATGAGCAGTACTTC,CASSVLDRDEQYF
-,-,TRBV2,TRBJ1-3,TGTGCCAGCAACCCGTCTCGAGAGTCCGGTGGAAACACCATATATTTT,CASNPSRESGGNTIYF
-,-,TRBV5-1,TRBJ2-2,TGCGCCAGTTCGGCAGGGGCCAGACTCCAGAACACCGGGGAGCTGTTTTTT,CASSAGARLQNTGELFF
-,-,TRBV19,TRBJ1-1,TGTGCCAGTAGTATAGAAGGGACTCCCGCTGAAGCTTTCTTT,CASSIEGTPAEAFF
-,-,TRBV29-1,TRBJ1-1,TGCAGCGTCCTGAGCACTGAAGCTTTCTTT,CSVLSTEAFF
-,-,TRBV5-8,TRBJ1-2,TGTGCCAGCAGCCTTGGACAGAACCGACCGAACTATGGCTACACCTTC,CASSLGQNRPNYGYTF
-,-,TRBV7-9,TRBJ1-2,TGTGCCAGCAGCTTAGGAACCTCCGGCTATGGCTACACCTTC,CASSLGTSGYGYTF
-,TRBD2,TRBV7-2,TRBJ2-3,TGTGCCAGCAGCCCCTGGACTAGCGGGAGTATGGCAGATACGCAGTATTTT,CASSPWTSGSMADTQYF
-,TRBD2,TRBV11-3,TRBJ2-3,TGTGCCAGCAGCATGGGACTAGCGGAGAGCACAGATACGCAGTATTTT,CASSMGLAESTDTQYF
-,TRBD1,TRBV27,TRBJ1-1,TGTGCCAGCGATATTACCGGGACAGGACACACTGAAGCTTTCTTT,CASDITGTGHTEAFF
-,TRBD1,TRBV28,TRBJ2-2,TGTGCCAGCACCCGGACAGGGGGCCCCGGGGAGCTGTTTTTT,CASTRTGGPGELFF
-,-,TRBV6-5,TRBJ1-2,TGTGCCAGCCGCCGAGGAGGGAACTATGGCTACACCTTC,CASRRGGNYGYTF
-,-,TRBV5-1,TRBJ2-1,TGCGCCAGCAGCGAGACAGGCGGCCGTTACAATGAGCAGTTCTTC,CASSETGGRYNEQFF
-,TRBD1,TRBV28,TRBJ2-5,TGTGCCAGCAGTTACGGGACAGGGGGCCGGGAGACCCAGTACTTC,CASSYGTGGRETQYF
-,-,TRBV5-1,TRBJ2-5,TGCGCCAGCAGCTTGGCCTTTGAGACGAGGGAGACCCAGTACTTC,CASSLAFETRETQYF
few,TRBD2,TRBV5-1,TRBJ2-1,TGCGCCAGCAGCTTGGCGGGGGCGGGAGGGCCCAATGAGCAGTTCTTC,CASSLAGAGGPNEQFF
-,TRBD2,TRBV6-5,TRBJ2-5,TGTGCCAGCATTTCCGGCGGGGGGCTGGAGACCCAGTACTTC,CASISGGGLETQYF